The clone carrying this TCR beta chain has just a few counts. TCRdb analysed the PCR reads with MiXCR anew, one entry per CDR3 protein. The profile shows about 19,000 distinct CDR3 sequences, 45% to 55% of them singletons. This entry comes from a study of CD4 and CD8 cells across lung adenocarcinoma regions. V lost 5 bases to trimming and J lost 7 bases, with 14 bases between them. Germline values: CDR1 MNHNS, CDR2 SASEGT. This CDR3 region has 14 residues. This rearrangement joins TRBV6-1 to TRBJ1-4; D gene ambiguous. This TCR was sampled from a male donor with lung adenocarcinoma. The CD4 and CD8 labels of this study may be unreliable. The specimen sequenced was CD4+ T cells from the margin of a lung tumor. The CDR3 sequence: CASSQRWAGEKLFF. For the CDR3, the DNA is TGTGCCAGCAGTCAAAGGTGGGCCGGTGAAAAACTGTTTTTT.